This T cell receptor (beta chain) was sequenced for a study of blood T cell repertoires in COVID-19. Study summary: T cells, B-cell-depleted T cells, or PBMCs provided the cDNA or gDNA that served as material.

The germline V and J ends were trimmed by 3 bases and 9 bases, with 9 bases remaining between them. The CDR3 has 12 residues. Germline CDR1 and CDR2: SEHNR and FQNEAQ (reference sequence). Source study methods: It was from reference gene primer amplification that nucleated cell counts were estimated. The assay was immunoSEQ multiplex PCR, and TCRdb's table has in-frame clones only and misses some. V and J calls and clone size are those listed in that table; D and trimming were worked out from the DNA. The sample consists of over 150,000 clones, 75% to 80% of them appearing once. The clonotype originates from a woman in her 70s with acute or convalescent COVID-19. The rearrangement uses TRBV7-9 and TRBJ2-1; no clear D. The sequencing sample was made of peripheral blood. CDR3 in amino acids: CASSLVSREQFF. CDR3 coding DNA: TGTGCCAGCAGCTTGGTTAGCCGTGAGCAGTTCTTC.